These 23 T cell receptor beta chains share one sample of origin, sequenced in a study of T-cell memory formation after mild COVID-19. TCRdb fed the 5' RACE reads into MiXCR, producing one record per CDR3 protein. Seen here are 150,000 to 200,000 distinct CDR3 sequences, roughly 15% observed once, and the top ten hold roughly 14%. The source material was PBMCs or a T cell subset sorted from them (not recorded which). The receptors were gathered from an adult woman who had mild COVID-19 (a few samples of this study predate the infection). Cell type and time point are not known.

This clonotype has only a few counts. The CDR3 DNA follows: TGTGCCAGCAGTTTTCGACAGGCCTATGAAAAACTGTTTTTT. It translates to CASSFRQAYEKLFF. The rearrangement links TRBV12-3 or TRBV12-4 to TRBJ1-4; a possible D gene is TRBD1 (6 bases). CDR3 length: 14 residues. V lost 3 bases, J lost 6 bases, and 11 bases lay in between.

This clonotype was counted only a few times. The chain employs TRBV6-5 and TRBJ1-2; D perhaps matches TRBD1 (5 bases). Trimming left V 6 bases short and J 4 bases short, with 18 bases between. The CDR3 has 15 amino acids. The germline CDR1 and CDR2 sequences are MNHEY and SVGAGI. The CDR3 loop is CASRSPQGLRYGYTF. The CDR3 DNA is TGTGCCAGCAGGAGTCCTCAGGGTCTACGCTATGGCTACACCTTC.

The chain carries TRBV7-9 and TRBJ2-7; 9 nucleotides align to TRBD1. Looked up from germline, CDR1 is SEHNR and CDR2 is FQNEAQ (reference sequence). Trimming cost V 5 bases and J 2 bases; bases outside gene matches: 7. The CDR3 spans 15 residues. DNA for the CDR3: TGTGCCAGCAGCCACGAGGGACAGGGAACCTACGAGCAGTACTTC. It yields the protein CASSHEGQGTYEQYF.

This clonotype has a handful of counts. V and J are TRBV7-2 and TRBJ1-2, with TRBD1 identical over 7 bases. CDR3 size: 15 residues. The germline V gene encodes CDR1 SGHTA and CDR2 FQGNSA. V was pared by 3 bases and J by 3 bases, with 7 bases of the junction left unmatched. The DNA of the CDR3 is TGTGCCAGCAGCTTCAGCTTCGGACAGGACTATGGCTACACCTTC. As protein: CASSFSFGQDYGYTF.

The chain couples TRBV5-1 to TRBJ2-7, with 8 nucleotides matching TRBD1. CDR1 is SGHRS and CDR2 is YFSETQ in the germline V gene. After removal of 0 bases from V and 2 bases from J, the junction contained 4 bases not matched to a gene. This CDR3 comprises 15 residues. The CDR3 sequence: CASSLGTGGAYEQYF. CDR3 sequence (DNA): TGCGCCAGCAGCTTGGGTACAGGGGGAGCCTACGAGCAGTACTTC.

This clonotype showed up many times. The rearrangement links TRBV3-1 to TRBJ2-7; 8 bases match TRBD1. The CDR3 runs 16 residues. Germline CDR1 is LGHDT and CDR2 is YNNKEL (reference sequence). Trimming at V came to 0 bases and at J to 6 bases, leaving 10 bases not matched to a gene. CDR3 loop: CASSQDRGPQRSEQYF. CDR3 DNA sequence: TGTGCCAGCAGCCAAGACAGGGGGCCTCAGCGCAGCGAGCAGTACTTC.

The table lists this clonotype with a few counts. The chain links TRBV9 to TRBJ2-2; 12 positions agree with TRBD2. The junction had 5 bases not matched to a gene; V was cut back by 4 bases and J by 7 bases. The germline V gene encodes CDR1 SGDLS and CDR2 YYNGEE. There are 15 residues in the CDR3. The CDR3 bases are TGTGCCAGCAGCATACGGACTAGCGGGGTCGGGGAGCTGTTTTTT. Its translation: CASSIRTSGVGELFF.

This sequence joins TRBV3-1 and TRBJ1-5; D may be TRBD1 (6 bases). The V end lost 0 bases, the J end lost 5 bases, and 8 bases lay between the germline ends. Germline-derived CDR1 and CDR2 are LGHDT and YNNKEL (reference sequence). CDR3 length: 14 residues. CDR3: CASSQDRGYQPQHF. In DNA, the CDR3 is TGTGCCAGCAGCCAAGATAGGGGGTATCAGCCCCAGCATTTT.

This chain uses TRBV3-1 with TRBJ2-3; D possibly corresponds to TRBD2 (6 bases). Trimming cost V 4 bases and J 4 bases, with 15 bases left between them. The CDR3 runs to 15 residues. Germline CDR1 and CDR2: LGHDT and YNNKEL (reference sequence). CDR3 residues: CASSPSGGVADTQYF. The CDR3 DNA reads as TGTGCCAGCAGCCCAAGCGGCGGGGTAGCAGATACGCAGTATTTT.

The CDR3 is CASSRTSGSADTQYF. CDR3 DNA: TGTGCCAGCAGTCGGACTAGCGGGAGTGCAGATACGCAGTATTTT. This chain uses TRBV6-5 with TRBJ2-3; 13 nucleotides match TRBD2. CDR1 is MNHEY and CDR2 is SVGAGI in the germline V gene. The CDR3 has 15 residues. The junction had 3 bases not matched to a gene; V was cut back by 5 bases and J by 4 bases.

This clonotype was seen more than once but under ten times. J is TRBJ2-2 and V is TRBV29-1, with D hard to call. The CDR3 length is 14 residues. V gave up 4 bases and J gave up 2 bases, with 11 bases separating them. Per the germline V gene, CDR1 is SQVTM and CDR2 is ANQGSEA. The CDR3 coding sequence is TGCAGCGTTGGTAGCAGGACCAACACCGGGGAGCTGTTTTTT. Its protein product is CSVGSRTNTGELFF.

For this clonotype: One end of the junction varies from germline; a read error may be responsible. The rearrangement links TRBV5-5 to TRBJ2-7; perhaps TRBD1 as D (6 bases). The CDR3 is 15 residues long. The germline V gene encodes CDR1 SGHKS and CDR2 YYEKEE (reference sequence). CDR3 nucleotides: TGTGACAGCAGCGTTAGCTCACAGGGCACCTACGAGCAGTACTTC. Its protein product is CDSSVSSQGTYEQYF.

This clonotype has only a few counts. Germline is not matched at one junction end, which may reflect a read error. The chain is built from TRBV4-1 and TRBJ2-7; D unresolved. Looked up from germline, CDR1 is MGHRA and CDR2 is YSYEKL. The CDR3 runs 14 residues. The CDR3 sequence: CAISHPQATYEQYF. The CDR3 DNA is TGCGCCATCAGCCACCCCCAGGCAACCTACGAGCAGTACTTC.

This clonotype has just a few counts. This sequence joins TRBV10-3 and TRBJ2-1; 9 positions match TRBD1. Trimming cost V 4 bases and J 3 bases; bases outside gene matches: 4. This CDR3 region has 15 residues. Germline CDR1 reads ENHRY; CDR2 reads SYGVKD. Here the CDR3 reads CAISADRGLYNEQFF. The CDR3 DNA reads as TGTGCCATCAGTGCGGACAGGGGACTCTACAATGAGCAGTTCTTC.

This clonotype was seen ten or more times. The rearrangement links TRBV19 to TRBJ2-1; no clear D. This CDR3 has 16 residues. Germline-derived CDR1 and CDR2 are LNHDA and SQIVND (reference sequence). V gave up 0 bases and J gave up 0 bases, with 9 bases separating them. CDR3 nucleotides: TGTGCCAGTAGTATAGAGAAGTCCAGCTCCTACAATGAGCAGTTCTTC. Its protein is CASSIEKSSSYNEQFF.

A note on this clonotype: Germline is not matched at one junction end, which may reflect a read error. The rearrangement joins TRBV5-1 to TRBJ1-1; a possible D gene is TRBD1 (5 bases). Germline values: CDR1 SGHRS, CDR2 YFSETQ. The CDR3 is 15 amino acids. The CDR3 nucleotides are TGCGACAGCAGCTTGGACGGGACGCGAGGCACTGAAGCTTTCTTT. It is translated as CDSSLDGTRGTEAFF.

As DNA, the CDR3 is TGTGCCAGCAGCTATACAGGGGGCCGGGGCTATGGCTACACCTTC. Translation: CASSYTGGRGYGYTF. The rearrangement joins TRBV27 to TRBJ1-2; the match to TRBD1 covers 9 bases. In germline, CDR1 is MNHEY, CDR2 SMNVEV (reference sequence). This CDR3 comprises 15 residues. V gave up 6 bases and J gave up 4 bases; unmatched junction bases: 9.

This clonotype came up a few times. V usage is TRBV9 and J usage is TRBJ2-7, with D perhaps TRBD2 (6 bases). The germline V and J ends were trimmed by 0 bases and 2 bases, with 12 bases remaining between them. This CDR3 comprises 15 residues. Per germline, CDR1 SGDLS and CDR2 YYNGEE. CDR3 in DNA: TGTGCCAGCAGCGTAGAGGGTAGCGGACCCTACGAGCAGTACTTC. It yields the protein CASSVEGSGPYEQYF.

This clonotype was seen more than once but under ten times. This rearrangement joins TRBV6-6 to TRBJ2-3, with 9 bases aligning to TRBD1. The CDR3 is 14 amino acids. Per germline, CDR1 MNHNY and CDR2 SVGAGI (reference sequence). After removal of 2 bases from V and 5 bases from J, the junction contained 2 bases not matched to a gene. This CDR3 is CASSYGQGIDTQYF. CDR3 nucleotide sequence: TGTGCCAGCAGTTACGGACAGGGGATAGATACGCAGTATTTT.

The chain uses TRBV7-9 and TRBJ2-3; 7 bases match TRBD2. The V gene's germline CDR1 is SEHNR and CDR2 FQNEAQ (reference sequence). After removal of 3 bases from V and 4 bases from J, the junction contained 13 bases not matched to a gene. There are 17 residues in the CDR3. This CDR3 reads CASSLERGLLMADTQYF. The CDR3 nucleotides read TGTGCCAGCAGCTTGGAGAGGGGACTATTGATGGCAGATACGCAGTATTTT.

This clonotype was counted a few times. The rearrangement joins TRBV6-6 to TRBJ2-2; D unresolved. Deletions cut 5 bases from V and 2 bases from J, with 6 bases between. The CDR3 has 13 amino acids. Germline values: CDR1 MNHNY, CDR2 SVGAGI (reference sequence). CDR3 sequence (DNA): TGTGCCAGCAGTACGAGTAACACCGGGGAGCTGTTTTTT. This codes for CASSTSNTGELFF.

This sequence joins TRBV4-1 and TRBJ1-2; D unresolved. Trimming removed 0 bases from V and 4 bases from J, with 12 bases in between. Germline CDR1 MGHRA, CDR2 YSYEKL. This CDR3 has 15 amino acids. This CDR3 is CASSQEFWESYGYTF. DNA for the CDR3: TGCGCCAGCAGCCAAGAGTTCTGGGAGAGCTATGGCTACACCTTC.

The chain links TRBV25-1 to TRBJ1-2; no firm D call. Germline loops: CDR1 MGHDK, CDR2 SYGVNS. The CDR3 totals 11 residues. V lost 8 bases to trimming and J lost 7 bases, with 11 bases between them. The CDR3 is CASGRGFGYTF. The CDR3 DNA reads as TGTGCCAGCGGCCGGGGTTTTGGCTACACCTTC.